This entry lists 19 T cell receptor beta chains sequenced from one sample in a study of shared clonotypes between healthy human individuals. Sequencing was performed with immunoSEQ multiplex PCR; in TCRdb, only in-frame clones are kept and a portion is missing. Here the sample spans 950,000 to 1,100,000 clones, approximately 76% being singletons. The sample comprised memory CD4+ T cells sorted from blood. As to subset: CD45RA-negative fraction. The origin of the receptors is a man aged 18 to 29 in good health.

This sequence joins TRBV5-1 and TRBJ1-3; D not resolved. The V end lost 5 bases, the J end lost 0 bases, and 15 bases lay between the germline ends. The CDR3 has 16 amino acids. Germline V gene lookup returns CDR1 SGHRS and CDR2 YFSETQ. The CDR3: CASSLEGLTSGNTIYF. The CDR3 coding sequence is TGCGCCAGCAGTTTAGAGGGCCTAACCTCTGGAAACACCATATATTTT. Full variable domain (remainder filled in from reference TRBV5-1 and TRBJ1-3): KAGVTQTPRYLIKTRGQQVTLSCSPISGHRSVSWYQQTPGQGLQFLFEYFSETQRNKGNFPGRFSGRQFSNSRSEMNVSTLELGDSALYLCASSLEGLTSGNTIYFGEGSWLTVV.

V is TRBV21-1 and J is TRBJ1-4; the table's D call of TRBD1 was not tested on the DNA. TRBV21-1 is a pseudogene. The CDR3 has 16 residues. Here the CDR3 reads CASTYRDRATNEKLFF. The DNA for the CDR3 is TGTGCCAGCACCTACCGGGACAGAGCGACTAATGAAAAACTGTTTTTT.

The chain uses TRBV10-3 and TRBJ1-5; TRBD1 is a possible D gene (6 bases). Trimming took off 6 bases at V and 3 bases at J, with 15 bases between the two ends. CDR1 ENHRY and CDR2 SYGVKD come from the germline V gene. The CDR3 sequence is 15 residues long. The CDR3 DNA follows: TGTGCCATCAGCGACATGGGGGCAGTCAATCAGCCCCAGCATTTT. Amino acid sequence: CAISDMGAVNQPQHF.

The J gene is TRBJ2-3, the V gene TRBV15, with D unclear. Germline values: CDR1 LNHNV, CDR2 YYDKDF (reference sequence). Trimming took 6 bases from V and 2 from J, leaving 12 bases between them. CDR3 length equals 14 residues. The CDR3 coding sequence is TGTGCCACCAGGCGGCAGGCCTACACAGATACGCAGTATTTT. It is translated as CATRRQAYTDTQYF.

The chain couples TRBV7-2 to TRBJ2-1, with D unresolved. Germline values: CDR1 SGHTA, CDR2 FQGNSA. There are 14 residues in the CDR3. Deletions cut 3 bases from V and 4 bases from J, with 10 bases between. CDR3 region: CASSFLSGYNEQFF. In DNA, the CDR3 is TGTGCCAGCAGCTTTTTATCTGGATACAATGAGCAGTTCTTC.

DNA of the CDR3: TGCGCCACCGGGACAGGCCCCAATCAGCCCCAGCATTTT. Amino acids: CATGTGPNQPQHF. The rearrangement links TRBV10-2 to TRBJ1-5; 8 positions agree with TRBD1. The CDR3 is 13 residues long. Trimming cost V 10 bases and J 3 bases; bases outside gene matches: 5. Germline V lookup: CDR1 WSHSY, CDR2 SAAADI.

This chain connects TRBV5-8 to TRBJ2-3, with TRBD1 identical over 7 bases. CDR3 length: 15 amino acids. V gave up 3 bases and J gave up 0 bases; unmatched junction bases: 4. Looked up from germline, CDR1 is SGHTS and CDR2 is YDEGEE. The CDR3 loop is CASSSGQRSTDTQYF. CDR3 in DNA: TGTGCCAGCAGCTCGGGACAGCGAAGCACAGATACGCAGTATTTT.

The gene calls are TRBV6-1 and TRBJ2-7; D not resolved. This CDR3 contains 14 residues. V was clipped by 3 bases and J by 0 bases, with 9 bases between them. Looked up from germline, CDR1 is MNHNS and CDR2 is SASEGT. The CDR3 DNA reads TGTGCCAGCAGTGATCGAAGGGCCTCCTACGAGCAGTACTTC. It encodes CASSDRRASYEQYF.

CDR3 sequence reads: CASSTNPGADTQYF. CDR3 DNA sequence: TGTGCCAGCAGCACTAATCCCGGGGCAGATACGCAGTATTTT. The chain recombines TRBV5-4 with TRBJ2-3; D possibly corresponds to TRBD2 (5 bases). From germline, CDR1 is SGHNT and CDR2 YYREEE (reference sequence). The V and J ends lost 4 bases and 4 bases respectively, with 13 bases between them. The CDR3 spans 14 residues.

V is TRBV10-3 and J is TRBJ2-1, with 11 bases fitting TRBD2. The CDR3 runs to 14 residues. V was pared by 2 bases and J by 6 bases, with 0 bases of the junction left unmatched. CDR1 and CDR2 (germline): ENHRY, SYGVKD. CDR3 in amino acids: CAISETSGSNEQFF. The DNA for the CDR3 is TGTGCCATCAGTGAGACTAGCGGGAGCAATGAGCAGTTCTTC.

This chain uses TRBV9 with TRBJ2-5, with TRBD2 matching 9 bases. V dropped 0 bases and J dropped 3; count of bases not matched to a gene: 3. Germline values: CDR1 SGDLS, CDR2 YYNGEE. CDR3 size: 15 residues. This CDR3 reads CASSVAGGGEETQYF. The CDR3 DNA reads as TGTGCCAGCAGCGTAGCAGGCGGGGGGGAAGAGACCCAGTACTTC.

The V gene is TRBV11-3, the J gene TRBJ1-1; no clear D. The germline V gene encodes CDR1 SGHNT and CDR2 YENEEA. V lost 4 bases and J 9 bases, leaving 9 bases between the germline ends. This CDR3 contains 11 residues. CDR3 sequence reads: CASSSGGQAFF. The CDR3, as DNA: TGTGCCAGCAGCTCCGGCGGGCAAGCTTTCTTT.

The CDR3 loop reads CASSPQGKLEYGYTF. CDR3 in DNA: TGTGCCAGCTCACCACAGGGGAAGCTCGAGTATGGCTACACCTTC. The chain combines TRBV18 with TRBJ1-2, with D tentatively TRBD1 (5 bases). CDR3 size: 15 residues. Trimming took off 1 base at V and 5 bases at J, with 14 bases between the two ends. Germline V gene sequence: CDR1 KGHSH, CDR2 LQKENI.

As regards this clone: The sample carries other DNA sequences with the same CDR3. The chain is built from TRBV18 and TRBJ2-7; 10 nucleotides match TRBD1. Germline assignment: CDR1 KGHSH and CDR2 LQKENI. The CDR3 spans 14 residues. Unmatched junction bases numbered 8, after V lost 6 bases and J lost 6 bases. The CDR3 DNA is TGTGCCAGCTCCCCGGGACAGGGGTTAGGCGAGCAGTACTTC. It is translated as CASSPGQGLGEQYF.

J is TRBJ2-1 and V is TRBV6-1; possibly TRBD1 or TRBD2 for D (5 bases each). V gave up 0 bases and J gave up 4 bases, with 10 bases separating them. The V gene's germline CDR1 is MNHNS and CDR2 SASEGT. The CDR3 totals 15 residues. The CDR3 sequence: CASSEAFGAYNEQFF. The CDR3 DNA sequence: TGTGCCAGCAGTGAAGCCTTCGGGGCTTACAATGAGCAGTTCTTC.

The V call is TRBV2, the J call TRBJ1-6; D is ambiguous. V dropped 4 bases and J dropped 9 bases, with 10 bases sitting between them. Germline CDR1 reads SNHLY; CDR2 reads FYNNEI. CDR3 length: 13 amino acids. The CDR3: CASSVRWASPLHF. The CDR3 nucleotides are TGTGCCAGCAGTGTGAGGTGGGCTTCACCCCTCCACTTT.

Remarks on this clone: It may be a read error: a sequence one base away is much more abundant. Other DNA sequences in this specimen translate into the identical CDR3. The chain uses TRBV7-2 and TRBJ2-7; D call uncertain. The CDR3 contains 11 residues. CDR1 is SGHTA and CDR2 is FQGNSA in the germline V gene. Deletions cut 5 bases from V and 4 bases from J, with 6 bases between. The CDR3 loop reads CASSPSYEQYF. In nucleotides, the CDR3 is TGTGCCAGCAGCCCCTCGTACGAGCAGTACTTC.

V gene TRBV6-4 combines with J gene TRBJ1-4; D uncertain. The CDR3 spans 13 residues. V dropped 5 bases and J dropped 3 bases, with 7 bases sitting between them. Germline CDR1 and CDR2: MRHNA and SNTAGT. The CDR3 coding sequence is TGTGCCAGCAGTCAGAGACCTAATGAAAAACTGTTTTTT. Translating gives CASSQRPNEKLFF.

J is TRBJ2-3 and V is TRBV15; 8 bases fit TRBD2. There are 16 residues in the CDR3. V shed 1 base and J 2 bases; nucleotides not matched to a gene: 5. Germline V gene sequence: CDR1 LNHNV, CDR2 YYDKDF (reference sequence). As DNA, the CDR3 is TGTGCCACCAGCAGAGGAACGGGAGGGCCCACAGATACGCAGTATTTT. It codes for CATSRGTGGPTDTQYF.